There are many counts of the clone carrying this T cell receptor (beta chain). Trimming stripped 6 bases from V and 3 bases from J, with 12 bases between. CDR1 DFQATT and CDR2 SNEGSKA come from the germline V gene (reference sequence). The CDR3 has 12 amino acids. Stored at -80 C, 2 million PBMCs were the source of the unsorted libraries. The data derive from a study of neurological immune-mediated disorders. cDNA was made by 5'RACE with 10-nucleotide random UMIs. TCRdb itself ran the 5' RACE reads through MiXCR, one entry per CDR3 protein. Here the sample spans tens of thousands of distinct CDR3 sequences, about an eighth being singletons.

Sequenced: PBMCs. This clonotype was sampled from a man aged 55 to 70 in good health. V is TRBV20-1 and J is TRBJ2-7, with D possibly being TRBD1 (6 bases). The CDR3 DNA is TGCAGTGCAGGGGGACCGTTCTACGAGCAGTACTTC. Translated: CSAGGPFYEQYF.